Sequencing of this TCR beta chain was carried out in a study of T cells after yellow fever vaccination. Trimming cost V 0 bases and J 5 bases, with 10 bases left between them. The CDR3 covers 14 residues. Germline-derived CDR1 and CDR2 are LGHNA and YNFKEQ. There are a few counts of this clonotype. From the 5' RACE reads, TCRdb called clonotypes with MiXCR, one entry per CDR3 protein. The profile covers hundreds of thousands of distinct CDR3 sequences, with approximately 6% appearing a single time and roughly 15% taken by the ten largest. The chain has TRBV4-2 and TRBJ2-5; TRBD2 might be the D (6 bases). Sequenced here: PBMCs, sampled 5 days after the yellow fever booster vaccination. This TCR came from a man younger than 45 who received the YFV17D yellow fever vaccine. CDR3 DNA sequence: TGTGCCAGCAGCCAAGATCGTAGCGGCGAGACCCAGTACTTC. It specifies CASSQDRSGETQYF.